Below, 29 T cell receptor beta chains from the same sample are listed, as sequenced in a study of human T cells and chemical hapten exposure. Time point reported: pre-sensitization, week 0. Stated treatment: therapeutic diphenylcyclopropenone sensitization with weekly scalp DPC. TCRdb ran MiXCR on the RACE reads and lists one entry per CDR3 protein. The sample holds about 92,000 distinct CDR3 sequences; around 9.6% are singletons and the top ten take around 4%. The sample in question was whole blood, obtained in connection with sensitization to the hapten diphenylcyclopropenone (DPC). Receptors were obtained from a woman between 40 and 55 years old with alopecia areata. Some clones in this sample may be carry-over from other donors' samples.

This clonotype was seen at least ten times. This chain joins TRBV11-2 and TRBJ1-1, with D tentatively TRBD1 (6 bases). The CDR3 covers 15 residues. The V end was cut by 2 bases, the J end by 6 bases, with 16 bases between. CDR1 is SGHAT, CDR2 FQNNGV, per germline. DNA for the CDR3: TGTGCCAGCAGCTTAAGGAGCAGGGGTTTCGCTGAAGCTTTCTTT. Amino acids: CASSLRSRGFAEAFF. The variable domain in full, completed from reference TRBV11-2 and TRBJ1-1, reads EAGVAQSPRYKIIEKRQSVAFWCNPISGHATLYWYQQILGQGPKLLIQFQNNGVVDDSQLPKDRFSAERLKGVDSTLKIQPAKLEDSAVYLCASSLRSRGFAEAFFGQGTRLTVV.

This clonotype was found many times. This rearrangement joins TRBV11-3 to TRBJ2-1; D may correspond to TRBD1 or TRBD2 (5 bases each). The V gene lost 0 bases and the J gene lost 2 bases, with 8 bases spanning the gap. Germline CDR1 reads SGHNT; CDR2 reads YENEEA. The CDR3 runs to 15 residues. In DNA form, the CDR3 reads TGTGCCAGCAGCTTAGACAGGGAGCCCTACAATGAGCAGTTCTTC. It codes for CASSLDREPYNEQFF.

The chain has TRBV7-2 and TRBJ1-2; D ambiguous. This CDR3 region has 13 residues. Trimming left V 4 bases short and J 0 bases short, with 6 bases between. Germline CDR1 SGHTA, CDR2 FQGNSA. The CDR3 here is CASSSAPNYGYTF. As DNA, the CDR3 is TGTGCCAGCAGCTCCGCCCCTAACTATGGCTACACCTTC.

There are many counts of this clonotype. The chain recombines TRBV20-1 with TRBJ1-1; no clear D. The germline CDR1 and CDR2 sequences are DFQATT and SNEGSKA (reference sequence). The V and J ends lost 6 bases and 6 bases respectively, with 11 bases between them. There are 11 residues in the CDR3. This CDR3 is CSARPKAEAFF. DNA of the CDR3: TGCAGTGCGAGGCCAAAAGCTGAAGCTTTCTTT.

The chain has TRBV25-1 and TRBJ1-4; D perhaps matches TRBD1 (6 bases). This CDR3 has 14 residues. Germline V gene data show CDR1 as MGHDK and CDR2 as SYGVNS. The germline V and J ends were trimmed by 4 bases and 5 bases, with 11 bases remaining between them. CDR3 protein: CASSGPGTNEKLFF. The CDR3 DNA reads as TGTGCCAGCAGTGGCCCTGGGACAAATGAAAAACTGTTTTTT.

This clonotype was counted only a few times. This chain joins TRBV5-6 and TRBJ1-5; TRBD1 might be the D (5 bases). The CDR3 is 13 residues long. V lost 4 bases, J lost 5 bases, and 10 bases lay in between. Per the germline V gene, CDR1 is SGHDT and CDR2 is YYEEEE. CDR3 in DNA: TGTGCCAGCAGCCGGGGCCCCGATCAGCCCCAGCATTTT. It translates to CASSRGPDQPQHF.

This chain connects TRBV6-6 to TRBJ1-3; 7 bases match TRBD1. Germline V CDR1 and CDR2: MNHNY, SVGAGI (reference sequence). The J segment lost 2 bases and the V segment lost 6 bases, leaving 7 bases of the junction unmatched. There are 15 residues in the CDR3. In DNA form, the CDR3 reads TGTGCCAGCAGCTATCAGGGGGGCGCTGGAAACACCATATATTTT. Residues: CASSYQGGAGNTIYF.

This clonotype has at least ten counts. The chain combines TRBV9 with TRBJ1-5, with 8 bases aligning to TRBD1. CDR3 size: 15 residues. Germline loops: CDR1 SGDLS, CDR2 YYNGEE. V was pared by 3 bases and J by 8 bases, with 10 bases of the junction left unmatched. For the CDR3, the DNA is TGTGCCAGCAGCGCAAGGGACAGGCCCCTGGAGCCCCAGCATTTT. It translates to CASSARDRPLEPQHF.

In nucleotides, the CDR3 is TGTGCCAGCAGTTCCACAGTTGGGACAGGGGATAAGCTGGCCGGGGAGCTGTTTTTT. Translating gives CASSSTVGTGDKLAGELFF. The genes are TRBV6-6 and TRBJ2-2; 10 bases agree with TRBD1. The CDR3 runs to 19 residues. J lost 6 bases, V lost 4 bases, and 17 bases had no gene match. CDR1 MNHNY and CDR2 SVGAGI come from the germline V gene (reference sequence).

This clonotype was detected a few times. This chain links TRBV9 with TRBJ2-2; D remains unclear. Germline V gives CDR1 SGDLS, CDR2 YYNGEE. This CDR3 region has 13 residues. V gave up 0 bases and J gave up 5 bases, with 5 bases separating them. The CDR3 bases are TGTGCCAGCAGCGTAGGTGGAACCGGGGAGCTGTTTTTT. Its protein product is CASSVGGTGELFF. The full variable domain, its missing parts supplied by reference TRBV9 and TRBJ2-2, is DSGVTQTPKHLITATGQRVTLRCSPRSGDLSVYWYQQSLDQGLQFLIQYYNGEERAKGNILERFSAQQFPDLHSELNLSSLELGDSALYFCASSVGGTGELFFGEGSRLTVL.

The V call is TRBV28, the J call TRBJ2-5; 8 bases are shared with TRBD2. This CDR3 has 19 residues. Looked up from germline, CDR1 is MDHEN and CDR2 is SYDVKM. J gave up 4 bases and V 3 bases, and 19 bases lay outside the gene matches. The CDR3 spells CASSFPQDRYTAGVETQYF. The CDR3 DNA reads TGTGCCAGCAGTTTCCCACAGGACAGATACACAGCGGGAGTAGAGACCCAGTACTTC.

V usage is TRBV19 and J usage is TRBJ1-2; unclear D gene. The V end was cut by 4 bases, the J end by 4 bases, with 13 bases between. The CDR3 runs 14 residues. Germline loops: CDR1 LNHDA, CDR2 SQIVND (reference sequence). The CDR3 DNA reads as TGTGCCAGTAGTAATTCACCTAATTCCTATGGCTACACCTTC. It codes for CASSNSPNSYGYTF. Looking up the rest from reference TRBV19 and TRBJ1-2 gives the full variable domain: DGGITQSPKYLFRKEGQNVTLSCEQNLNHDAMYWYRQDPGQGLRLIYYSQIVNDFQKGDIAEGYSVSREKKESFPLTVTSAQKNPTAFYLCASSNSPNSYGYTFGSGTRLTVV.

This clonotype was counted a single time. The genes are TRBV4-1 and TRBJ1-3, with D perhaps TRBD1 (6 bases). This CDR3 contains 17 residues. Germline V gene lookup returns CDR1 MGHRA and CDR2 YSYEKL. The V end was cut by 0 bases, the J end by 3 bases, with 15 bases between. CDR3 nucleotide sequence: TGCGCCAGCAGCCAAGATCCCAGGGGAGGGCTTGGAAACACCATATATTTT. Protein sequence: CASSQDPRGGLGNTIYF.

This clonotype was counted between two and nine times. This chain links TRBV6-2 or TRBV6-3 with TRBJ1-2; D perhaps matches TRBD1 (5 bases). Between the trimmed V and J ends, which lost 7 bases and 11 bases, there was a span of 23 bases. The CDR3 sequence is 14 residues long. Germline V lookup: CDR1 MNHEY, CDR2 SVGEGT. CDR3 protein: CASIKAGDGGFYTF. The CDR3 DNA sequence: TGTGCCAGCATCAAAGCCGGGGACGGAGGTTTTTACACCTTC.

In its sample, this clonotype was seen a few times. Written as DNA, the CDR3 is TGTGCCAGCAGCCCGGGGGTAGGGGCCCTCAACTATGGCTACACCTTC. It is translated as CASSPGVGALNYGYTF. The chain links TRBV7-9 to TRBJ1-2; possible D gene TRBD1, 5 bases. The CDR3 runs to 16 residues. In germline, CDR1 is SEHNR, CDR2 FQNEAQ (reference sequence). Between the trimmed V and J ends, which lost 5 bases and 2 bases, there was a span of 18 bases.

J is TRBJ1-2 and V is TRBV27; D ambiguous. With 3 bases removed from V and 0 bases from J, the gap between germline ends came to 8 bases. Germline V gene lookup returns CDR1 MNHEY and CDR2 SMNVEV (reference sequence). This CDR3 region has 14 residues. CDR3 coding DNA: TGTGCCAGCAGTTTTGCCAATGCTAACTATGGCTACACCTTC. Translation: CASSFANANYGYTF.

This clonotype was found many times. The chain carries TRBV5-4 and TRBJ2-3; 9 bases map to TRBD2. The germline CDR1 and CDR2 sequences are SGHNT and YYREEE (reference sequence). J lost 3 bases, V lost 3 bases, and 8 bases had no gene match. The CDR3 extends over 16 amino acids. CDR3 amino acids: CASSSRQGLATDTQYF. CDR3 bases: TGTGCCAGCAGCTCGCGACAGGGACTAGCAACAGATACGCAGTATTTT.

The chain carries TRBV18 and TRBJ2-1; D possibly corresponds to TRBD2 (5 bases). This CDR3 comprises 14 residues. The germline gives CDR1 KGHSH, CDR2 LQKENI. Between the trimmed V and J ends, which lost 1 base and 7 bases, there was a span of 11 bases. CDR3 protein: CASSPREGTNEQFF. Written as DNA, the CDR3 is TGTGCCAGCTCACCACGAGAGGGTACGAATGAGCAGTTCTTC.

This clonotype was detected many times. The chain carries TRBV20-1 and TRBJ2-1; D perhaps matches TRBD1 (7 bases). Trimming shortened V by 6 bases and J by 8 bases, and 23 bases separated the two germline ends. The CDR3 consists of 15 residues. Germline loops: CDR1 DFQATT, CDR2 SNEGSKA (reference sequence). The CDR3 spells CSAQRSAGGWDEQFF. The CDR3, as DNA: TGCAGTGCCCAGAGGTCGGCAGGGGGGTGGGATGAGCAGTTCTTC.

The chain joins TRBV29-1 to TRBJ2-7, with 11 nucleotides matching TRBD1. The germline V gene encodes CDR1 SQVTM and CDR2 ANQGSEA. The CDR3 extends over 14 amino acids. J gave up 0 bases and V 3 bases, and 1 base lay outside the gene matches. CDR3 protein: CSVDGTGGSYEQYF. CDR3 DNA sequence: TGCAGCGTTGATGGGACAGGGGGCTCCTACGAGCAGTACTTC.

This clonotype was counted between two and nine times. V gene TRBV20-1 combines with J gene TRBJ1-4; 7 bases fit TRBD1. Trimming removed 3 bases from V and 5 bases from J; junction bases left unmatched: 9. This CDR3 region has 15 residues. In germline, CDR1 is DFQATT, CDR2 SNEGSKA (reference sequence). As DNA, the CDR3 is TGCAGTGCTAGTATTCCGCACAGGGGAAATGAAAAACTGTTTTTT. Its translation: CSASIPHRGNEKLFF.

The rearrangement uses TRBV29-1 and TRBJ2-7; possible D gene TRBD2, 6 bases. V lost 5 bases and J lost 2, with 19 bases in between. The CDR3 extends over 15 amino acids. Germline values: CDR1 SQVTM, CDR2 ANQGSEA. CDR3 in amino acids: CSVLSLAHFPYEQYF. The CDR3 DNA reads TGCAGCGTTCTCTCTCTAGCGCATTTTCCCTACGAGCAGTACTTC.

V usage is TRBV4-3 and J usage is TRBJ2-7; 7 bases are a match to TRBD2. Germline V gene lookup returns CDR1 LGHNA and CDR2 YSLEER. CDR3 length: 17 amino acids. J gave up 0 bases and V 4 bases, and 12 bases lay outside the gene matches. The CDR3 here is CASSRSTGTTVSYEQYF. CDR3 nucleotide sequence: TGCGCCAGCAGCCGATCCACCGGGACTACTGTCTCCTACGAGCAGTACTTC.

This clonotype was recorded at least ten times. The chain links TRBV3-1 to TRBJ1-6; no reliable D call. V lost 4 bases and J lost 11, with 12 bases in between. Germline lookup yields CDR1 LGHDT and CDR2 YNNKEL (reference sequence). The CDR3 loop spans 13 amino acids. CDR3 residues: CASSPNTRAPLHF. DNA for the CDR3: TGTGCCAGCAGCCCCAATACGCGGGCACCCCTCCACTTT.

V usage is TRBV7-9 and J usage is TRBJ1-2; tentatively, D is TRBD1 (6 bases). Germline-derived CDR1 and CDR2 are SEHNR and FQNEAQ (reference sequence). Trimming took 4 bases from V and 5 from J, leaving 26 bases between them. There are 18 residues in the CDR3. The CDR3 here is CASSWIRDVWGASYGYTF. The CDR3 DNA reads as TGTGCCAGCAGCTGGATTAGGGACGTATGGGGGGCGTCGTATGGCTACACCTTC. The full variable domain, rest sourced from reference TRBV7-9 and TRBJ1-2, is DTGVSQNPRHKITKRGQNVTFRCDPISEHNRLYWYRQTLGQGPEFLTYFQNEAQLEKSRLLSDRFSAERPKGSFSTLEIQRTEQGDSAMYLCASSWIRDVWGASYGYTFGSGTRLTVV.

The table lists this clonotype with many counts. This chain joins TRBV6-6 and TRBJ1-5; unclear D gene. The ends were cut back, 4 bases at V and 5 bases at J, with 9 bases in the middle. This CDR3 comprises 13 residues. The V gene's germline CDR1 is MNHNY and CDR2 SVGAGI (reference sequence). The CDR3, as DNA: TGTGCCAGCAGTTCGATGAGCCATCAGCCCCAGCATTTT. It codes for CASSSMSHQPQHF.

The chain has TRBV5-5 and TRBJ1-2; 7 nucleotides align to TRBD1. This CDR3 spans 13 amino acids. The junction had 1 base not matched to a gene; V was cut back by 0 bases and J by 5 bases. Germline CDR1 reads SGHKS; CDR2 reads YYEKEE (reference sequence). CDR3 amino acids: CASSLEGQYGYTF. CDR3 sequence (DNA): TGTGCCAGCAGCTTGGAGGGACAGTATGGCTACACCTTC.

This clonotype was counted many times. V and J are TRBV29-1 and TRBJ2-7; 9 bases fit TRBD1. Unmatched junction bases numbered 9, after V lost 1 base and J lost 2 bases. The CDR3 contains 16 residues. The V gene's germline CDR1 is SQVTM and CDR2 ANQGSEA. CDR3 in DNA: TGCAGCGTTGAAGGTCCGAAGGGGACAGGGACCTACGAGCAGTACTTC. Amino acid sequence: CSVEGPKGTGTYEQYF.

The sample holds a few counts of this clonotype. The chain uses TRBV5-8 and TRBJ2-3; perhaps TRBD2 as D (6 bases). V gave up 0 bases and J gave up 0 bases, with 8 bases separating them. CDR1 is SGHTS, CDR2 YDEGEE, per germline. The CDR3 sequence is 15 residues long. Written as DNA, the CDR3 is TGTGCCAGCAGCTTGGAGGGAGGCAGCACAGATACGCAGTATTTT. It encodes CASSLEGGSTDTQYF.